The rows below give T cell receptor beta chains drawn from one sample of a study of blood T cell repertoires in COVID-19. Repertoires were generated with immunoSEQ multiplex PCR, while TCRdb's copy carries only in-frame clones and drops some. The sample lists 120,000 or so clones, approximately 90% occurring once. Sample: peripheral blood. These receptors were taken from a woman aged 50 to 60 with acute or convalescent COVID-19. Each CDR3 is given with its conserved first and last residue. D genes are given only for firm matches. Some rows mark clone size as missing; the rest say once, few, many or name a class of expanded clone.

d_call: TRBD1
j_call: TRBJ1-1
clone_size: NA
v_call: TRBV5-1
cdr3_nt: TGCGCCAGCAGCTCGAAAACAGGGGCGATGAACACTGAAGCTTTCTTT
cdr3_aa: CASSSKTGAMNTEAFF

d_call: NA
j_call: TRBJ1-5
clone_size: NA
v_call: TRBV6-5
cdr3_nt: TGTGCCAGCAGCACCCGACAGGACTATCAGCCCCAGCATTTT
cdr3_aa: CASSTRQDYQPQHF

d_call: NA
j_call: TRBJ1-2
clone_size: NA
v_call: TRBV12-3/TRBV12-4
cdr3_nt: TGTGCCAGCAGTTTACGGGACTCTCTGGGCTACACCTTC
cdr3_aa: CASSLRDSLGYTF

d_call: TRBD2
j_call: TRBJ2-4
clone_size: NA
v_call: TRBV7-2
cdr3_nt: TGTGCCAGCAGCTTCCTGGCGTCGGGCGGGAGGGAAAACATTCAGTACTTC
cdr3_aa: CASSFLASGGRENIQYF

d_call: NA
j_call: TRBJ2-7
clone_size: NA
v_call: TRBV15
cdr3_nt: TGTGCCACCAGCAGGGGGCCCGACTACGAGCAGTACTTC
cdr3_aa: CATSRGPDYEQYF

d_call: TRBD2
j_call: TRBJ2-7
clone_size: once
v_call: TRBV7-9
cdr3_nt: TGTGCCAGCAGCTTAAGGGGCGGGAGGGCCGACGAGCAGTACTTC
cdr3_aa: CASSLRGGRADEQYF

d_call: NA
j_call: TRBJ2-3
clone_size: NA
v_call: TRBV24-1
cdr3_nt: TGTGCCACCAGTGATTCAGTCACAGATACGCAGTATTTT
cdr3_aa: CATSDSVTDTQYF

d_call: NA
j_call: TRBJ1-4
clone_size: NA
v_call: TRBV20-1
cdr3_nt: TGCATCTTGGAGAGGCCTCAGCGATTT
cdr3_aa: CILERPQRF

d_call: TRBD1
j_call: TRBJ1-5
clone_size: NA
v_call: TRBV30
cdr3_nt: TGTGCCTGGAATCCAAGGACAGGGGATAGCAATCAGCCCCAGCATTTT
cdr3_aa: CAWNPRTGDSNQPQHF

d_call: NA
j_call: TRBJ1-6
clone_size: few
v_call: TRBV27
cdr3_nt: TGTGCCAGCAGTTTATACGGCGGTGGTATCTCACCCCTCCACTTT
cdr3_aa: CASSLYGGGISPLHF

d_call: NA
j_call: TRBJ2-2
clone_size: NA
v_call: TRBV2
cdr3_nt: TGTGCCAGCAGTAATACAGGGAGAGGGAACACCGGGGAGCTGTTTTTT
cdr3_aa: CASSNTGRGNTGELFF

d_call: NA
j_call: TRBJ1-4
clone_size: few
v_call: TRBV27
cdr3_nt: TGTGCCAGCAGTTCCGCCCGGCAGCGCCATGAAAAACTGTTTTTT
cdr3_aa: CASSSARQRHEKLFF

d_call: TRBD2
j_call: TRBJ2-3
clone_size: NA
v_call: TRBV29-1
cdr3_nt: TGCAGCGTTGAAGAGACTAGCTCGTCAGATACGCAGTATTTT
cdr3_aa: CSVEETSSSDTQYF

d_call: NA
j_call: TRBJ1-5
clone_size: NA
v_call: TRBV28
cdr3_nt: TGTGCCAGCAAGTCGGATCAGCCCCAGCATTTT
cdr3_aa: CASKSDQPQHF

d_call: TRBD1
j_call: TRBJ2-7
clone_size: NA
v_call: TRBV11-2
cdr3_nt: TGTGCCAGCAGCTTGGGACAGGGGATCCACGAGCAGTACTTC
cdr3_aa: CASSLGQGIHEQYF

d_call: NA
j_call: TRBJ1-4
clone_size: NA
v_call: TRBV6-5
cdr3_nt: TGTGCCAGCAGTTTTAGGGGTGGGGCTAATGAAAAACTGTTTTTT
cdr3_aa: CASSFRGGANEKLFF

d_call: TRBD2
j_call: TRBJ2-6
clone_size: NA
v_call: TRBV4-1
cdr3_nt: TGCGCCAGCAGCCAAGAAGGTCTAGCGGGAGGGGATGGGGCCAACGTCCTGACTTTC
cdr3_aa: CASSQEGLAGGDGANVLTF

d_call: NA
j_call: TRBJ1-1
clone_size: NA
v_call: TRBV18
cdr3_nt: TGTGCCAGCTCACAGGGCTCGGGATTGAACACTGAAGCTTTTTTT
cdr3_aa: CASSQGSGLNTEAFF

d_call: NA
j_call: TRBJ2-1
clone_size: NA
v_call: TRBV7-8
cdr3_nt: TGTGCCAGCAGCTTAGTTTCAGCGGTCCGCTCCTACAATGAGCAGTTCTTC
cdr3_aa: CASSLVSAVRSYNEQFF

d_call: TRBD1
j_call: TRBJ1-4
clone_size: NA
v_call: TRBV7-2
cdr3_nt: TGTGCCAGCAGCTTAAGGGGGCGGACAACTAATGAAAAACTGTTTTTT
cdr3_aa: CASSLRGRTTNEKLFF

d_call: NA
j_call: TRBJ1-1
clone_size: NA
v_call: TRBV7-8
cdr3_nt: TGTGCCAGCAGCCCCCCGGGGTTAGGGCTGAACACTGAAGCTTTCTTT
cdr3_aa: CASSPPGLGLNTEAFF

d_call: TRBD1
j_call: TRBJ2-5
clone_size: few
v_call: TRBV6-5
cdr3_nt: TGTGCCAGCAGCCGGGACAGGGAGGAGACCCAGTACTTC
cdr3_aa: CASSRDREETQYF

d_call: TRBD1
j_call: TRBJ2-7
clone_size: NA
v_call: TRBV5-1
cdr3_nt: TGCGCCAGCAGGCAACCGGGACAGCGCTACGAGCAGTACTTC
cdr3_aa: CASRQPGQRYEQYF

d_call: TRBD1
j_call: TRBJ1-1
clone_size: NA
v_call: TRBV6-2/TRBV6-3
cdr3_nt: TGTGCCAGCAGTTTTACAGGGGACACTGAAGCTTTCTTT
cdr3_aa: CASSFTGDTEAFF

d_call: TRBD1
j_call: TRBJ1-1
clone_size: once
v_call: TRBV6-6
cdr3_nt: TGTGCCAGCAGTTCGAGGGGGCAGGGGGACACTGAAGCTTTCTTT
cdr3_aa: CASSSRGQGDTEAFF

d_call: TRBD1
j_call: TRBJ2-1
clone_size: NA
v_call: TRBV18
cdr3_nt: TGTGCCAGCTCACCGGGACAGGGGATCTACAATGAGCAGTTCTTC
cdr3_aa: CASSPGQGIYNEQFF

d_call: NA
j_call: TRBJ2-7
clone_size: NA
v_call: TRBV7-2
cdr3_nt: TGTGCCAGCAGCTTAGACTCCTCTAGCAGATACTACGAGCAGTACTTC
cdr3_aa: CASSLDSSSRYYEQYF

d_call: NA
j_call: TRBJ2-7
clone_size: NA
v_call: TRBV5-1
cdr3_nt: TGCGCCAGCAGCTTAGGATTTCGGGGAATCTACGAGCAGTACTTC
cdr3_aa: CASSLGFRGIYEQYF

d_call: NA
j_call: TRBJ1-4
clone_size: NA
v_call: TRBV28
cdr3_nt: TGTGCCAGCCGGGTCTCTAATGAAAAACTGTTTTTT
cdr3_aa: CASRVSNEKLFF

d_call: NA
j_call: TRBJ2-5
clone_size: NA
v_call: TRBV10-3
cdr3_nt: TGTGCCATCAAACCTAGCGAGCGAGAGACCCAGTACTTC
cdr3_aa: CAIKPSERETQYF

d_call: NA
j_call: TRBJ2-1
clone_size: NA
v_call: TRBV6-5
cdr3_nt: TGTGCCAGCAGTTTGGCGGGACTTGAGCAGTTCTTC
cdr3_aa: CASSLAGLEQFF

d_call: NA
j_call: TRBJ2-2
clone_size: few
v_call: TRBV5-1
cdr3_nt: TGCGCCAGCAGCTTTATAAACACCGGGGAGCTGTTTTTT
cdr3_aa: CASSFINTGELFF

d_call: NA
j_call: TRBJ1-3
clone_size: NA
v_call: TRBV2
cdr3_nt: TGTGCCAGCAGTGAATCGCCGGGATCGGATGGAAACACCATATATTTT
cdr3_aa: CASSESPGSDGNTIYF

d_call: NA
j_call: TRBJ1-5
clone_size: NA
v_call: TRBV30
cdr3_nt: TGTGCCTGGAGTGAGGGACACCAAAAACCCCAGCATTTT
cdr3_aa: CAWSEGHQKPQHF

d_call: TRBD1
j_call: TRBJ2-5
clone_size: NA
v_call: TRBV29-1
cdr3_nt: TGCAGCGTCCCCAGGACAGGGTTGGGAGAGACCCAGTACTTC
cdr3_aa: CSVPRTGLGETQYF

d_call: NA
j_call: TRBJ1-3
clone_size: NA
v_call: TRBV7-9
cdr3_nt: TGTGCCAGCAGCTTAGGCGTGGGGAGCTCTGGAAACACCATATATTTT
cdr3_aa: CASSLGVGSSGNTIYF

d_call: TRBD1
j_call: TRBJ1-4
clone_size: NA
v_call: TRBV19
cdr3_nt: TGTGCCAGTAGCCAACAGGGGGCTAGTGAAAAACTGTTTTTT
cdr3_aa: CASSQQGASEKLFF

d_call: TRBD2
j_call: TRBJ2-1
clone_size: NA
v_call: TRBV7-9
cdr3_nt: TGTGCCAGCAGCTTACGCACGGGACTAGGCAATGAGCAGTTCTTC
cdr3_aa: CASSLRTGLGNEQFF

d_call: TRBD2
j_call: TRBJ2-5
clone_size: NA
v_call: TRBV6-5
cdr3_nt: TGTGCCAGCAGTTACGGGCCAGCGGGAGGGATTGGGACCCAGTACTTC
cdr3_aa: CASSYGPAGGIGTQYF

d_call: NA
j_call: TRBJ2-1
clone_size: NA
v_call: TRBV6-5
cdr3_nt: TGTGCCAGCAGTTATGAAGCGCCATCCTACAATGAGCAGTTCTTC
cdr3_aa: CASSYEAPSYNEQFF

d_call: TRBD2
j_call: TRBJ2-1
clone_size: NA
v_call: TRBV5-1
cdr3_nt: TGCGCCAGCAGCTTGAATAGCGGGAGAGTGGATGAGCAGTTCTTC
cdr3_aa: CASSLNSGRVDEQFF

d_call: TRBD1
j_call: TRBJ1-2
clone_size: NA
v_call: TRBV5-1
cdr3_nt: TGCGCCAGCAGCTCTCAGGGGGGAGCTAACTATGGCTACACCTTC
cdr3_aa: CASSSQGGANYGYTF

d_call: TRBD1
j_call: TRBJ1-1
clone_size: NA
v_call: TRBV27
cdr3_nt: TGTGCCAGCAGTTCCTATCGAGGGACAGGGAACACTGAAGCTTTCTTT
cdr3_aa: CASSSYRGTGNTEAFF

d_call: TRBD1
j_call: TRBJ1-6
clone_size: NA
v_call: TRBV2
cdr3_nt: TGTGCCAGCGCCCCACAGGGGACTGTTTCACCCCTCCACTTT
cdr3_aa: CASAPQGTVSPLHF

d_call: NA
j_call: TRBJ2-1
clone_size: NA
v_call: TRBV5-6
cdr3_nt: TGTGCCAGCAGCCCACTTGAGGCTGCCCACAATGAGCAGTTCTTC
cdr3_aa: CASSPLEAAHNEQFF

d_call: TRBD2
j_call: TRBJ2-5
clone_size: NA
v_call: TRBV27
cdr3_nt: TGTGCCAGCAGTCCCAGACTAGCGGGAGGGCGAGAGACCCAGTACTTC
cdr3_aa: CASSPRLAGGRETQYF

d_call: TRBD1
j_call: TRBJ1-3
clone_size: once
v_call: TRBV19
cdr3_nt: TGTGCCAGTAGTAGGACAGGGAGCGGAAACACCATATATTTT
cdr3_aa: CASSRTGSGNTIYF

d_call: NA
j_call: TRBJ2-1
clone_size: NA
v_call: TRBV7-2
cdr3_nt: TGTGCCAGCAGCTTAGTTGTGACTAGGAACAATGAGCAGTTCTTC
cdr3_aa: CASSLVVTRNNEQFF